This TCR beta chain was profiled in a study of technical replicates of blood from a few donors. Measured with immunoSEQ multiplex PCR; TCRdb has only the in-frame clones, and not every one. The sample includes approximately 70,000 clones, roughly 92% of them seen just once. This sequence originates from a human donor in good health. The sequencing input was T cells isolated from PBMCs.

CDR3 residues: CATSTRGGNTEAFF. The CDR3 nucleotides read TGTGCCACCAGCACCCGAGGGGGGAACACTGAAGCTTTCTTT. This chain links TRBV15 with TRBJ1-1; a possible D gene is TRBD1 (6 bases). Germline assignment: CDR1 LNHNV and CDR2 YYDKDF (reference sequence). The V end lost 4 bases, the J end lost 1 base, and 10 bases lay between the germline ends. This CDR3 is built from 14 residues.